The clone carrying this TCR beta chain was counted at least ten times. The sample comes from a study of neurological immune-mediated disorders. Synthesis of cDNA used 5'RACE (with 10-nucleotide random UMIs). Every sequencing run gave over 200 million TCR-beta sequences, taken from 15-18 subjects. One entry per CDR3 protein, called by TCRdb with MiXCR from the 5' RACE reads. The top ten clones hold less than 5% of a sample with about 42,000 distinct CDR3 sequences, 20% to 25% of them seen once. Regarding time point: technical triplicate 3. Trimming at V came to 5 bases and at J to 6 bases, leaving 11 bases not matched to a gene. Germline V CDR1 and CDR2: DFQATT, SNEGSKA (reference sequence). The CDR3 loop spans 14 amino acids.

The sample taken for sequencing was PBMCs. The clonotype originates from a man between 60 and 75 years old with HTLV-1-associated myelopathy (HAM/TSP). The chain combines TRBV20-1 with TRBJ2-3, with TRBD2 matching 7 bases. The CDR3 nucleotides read TGCAGTGCTCGCAGGACTAGAGGGCGGGATACGCAGTATTTT. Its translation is CSARRTRGRDTQYF.